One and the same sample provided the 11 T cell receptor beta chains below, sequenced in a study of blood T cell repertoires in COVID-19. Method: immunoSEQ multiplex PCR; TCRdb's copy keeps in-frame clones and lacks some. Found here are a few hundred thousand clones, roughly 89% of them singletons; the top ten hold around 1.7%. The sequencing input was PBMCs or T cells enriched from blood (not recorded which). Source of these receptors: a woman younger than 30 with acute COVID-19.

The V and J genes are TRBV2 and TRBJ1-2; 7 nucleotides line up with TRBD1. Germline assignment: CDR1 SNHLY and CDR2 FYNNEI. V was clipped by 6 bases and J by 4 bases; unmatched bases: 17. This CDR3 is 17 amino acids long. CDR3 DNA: TGTGCCAGCAGGCCAACTTTATTAACAGGGGAAGGCTATGGCTACACCTTC. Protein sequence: CASRPTLLTGEGYGYTF.

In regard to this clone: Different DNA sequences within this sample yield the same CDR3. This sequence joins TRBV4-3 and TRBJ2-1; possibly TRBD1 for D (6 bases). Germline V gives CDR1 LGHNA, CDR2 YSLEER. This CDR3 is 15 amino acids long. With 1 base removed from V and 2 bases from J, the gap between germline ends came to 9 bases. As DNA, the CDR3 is TGCGCCAGCAGCCAAGGGACAGCCACCTACAATGAGCAGTTCTTC. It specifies CASSQGTATYNEQFF.

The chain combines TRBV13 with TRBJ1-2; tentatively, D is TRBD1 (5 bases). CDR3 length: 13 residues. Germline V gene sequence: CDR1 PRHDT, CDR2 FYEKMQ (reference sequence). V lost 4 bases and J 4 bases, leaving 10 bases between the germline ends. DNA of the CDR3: TGTGCCAGCAGCTCGACAGCAGCCTATGGCTACACCTTC. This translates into CASSSTAAYGYTF.

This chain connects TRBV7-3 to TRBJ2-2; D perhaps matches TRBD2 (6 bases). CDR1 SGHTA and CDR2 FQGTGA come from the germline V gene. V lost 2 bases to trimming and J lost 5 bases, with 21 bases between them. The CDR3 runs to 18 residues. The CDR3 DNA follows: TGTGCCAGCAGCTTAGTCCCGCTAAGGACGGGAGAGACCGGGGAGCTGTTTTTT. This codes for CASSLVPLRTGETGELFF.

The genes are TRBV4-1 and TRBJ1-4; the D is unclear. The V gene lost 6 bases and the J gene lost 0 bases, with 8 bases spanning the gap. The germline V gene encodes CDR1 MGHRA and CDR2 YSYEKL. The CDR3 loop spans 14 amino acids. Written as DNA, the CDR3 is TGCGCCAGCAGACGAGTAGCAACTAATGAAAAACTGTTTTTT. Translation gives CASRRVATNEKLFF.

CDR3 residues: CATSSIHGYTF. CDR3 nucleotide sequence: TGTGCCACCAGCAGTATCCATGGCTACACCTTC. The chain combines TRBV15 with TRBJ1-2; the D is unclear. CDR1 and CDR2 (germline): LNHNV, YYDKDF (reference sequence). V lost 3 bases to trimming and J lost 6 bases, with 5 bases between them. The CDR3 runs 11 residues.

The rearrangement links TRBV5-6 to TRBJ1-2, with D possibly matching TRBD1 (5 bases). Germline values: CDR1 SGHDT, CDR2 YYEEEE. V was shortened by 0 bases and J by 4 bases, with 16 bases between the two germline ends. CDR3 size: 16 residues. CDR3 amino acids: CASSLDIGRVSYGYTF. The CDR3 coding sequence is TGTGCCAGCAGCTTGGATATCGGCAGGGTGAGCTATGGCTACACCTTC.

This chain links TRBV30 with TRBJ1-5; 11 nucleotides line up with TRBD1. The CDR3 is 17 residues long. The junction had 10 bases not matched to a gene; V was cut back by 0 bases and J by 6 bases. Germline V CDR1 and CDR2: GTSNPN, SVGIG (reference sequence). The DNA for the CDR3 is TGTGCCTGGAGTGTACGGGGAGGGACAGGGGGTGGTCAGCCCCAGCATTTT. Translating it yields CAWSVRGGTGGGQPQHF.

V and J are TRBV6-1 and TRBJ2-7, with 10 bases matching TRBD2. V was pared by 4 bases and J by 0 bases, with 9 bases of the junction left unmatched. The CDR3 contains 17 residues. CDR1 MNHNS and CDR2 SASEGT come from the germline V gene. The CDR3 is CASSGASGSISSYEQYF. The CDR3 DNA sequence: TGTGCCAGCAGTGGGGCTAGCGGGAGTATCAGCTCCTACGAGCAGTACTTC.

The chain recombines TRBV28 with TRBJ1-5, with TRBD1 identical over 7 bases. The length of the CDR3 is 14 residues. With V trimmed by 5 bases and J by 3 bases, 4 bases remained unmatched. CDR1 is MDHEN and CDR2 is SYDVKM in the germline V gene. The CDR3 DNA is TGTGCCAGCAGTCAAGGGGGCTCCAATCAGCCCCAGCATTTT. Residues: CASSQGGSNQPQHF.

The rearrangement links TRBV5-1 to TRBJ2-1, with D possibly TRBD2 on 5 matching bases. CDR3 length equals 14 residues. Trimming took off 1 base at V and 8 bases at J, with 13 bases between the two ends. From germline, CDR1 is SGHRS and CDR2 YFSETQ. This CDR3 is CASSLRSGSHEQFF. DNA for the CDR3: TGCGCCAGCAGCTTGAGGTCGGGATCTCATGAGCAGTTCTTC.